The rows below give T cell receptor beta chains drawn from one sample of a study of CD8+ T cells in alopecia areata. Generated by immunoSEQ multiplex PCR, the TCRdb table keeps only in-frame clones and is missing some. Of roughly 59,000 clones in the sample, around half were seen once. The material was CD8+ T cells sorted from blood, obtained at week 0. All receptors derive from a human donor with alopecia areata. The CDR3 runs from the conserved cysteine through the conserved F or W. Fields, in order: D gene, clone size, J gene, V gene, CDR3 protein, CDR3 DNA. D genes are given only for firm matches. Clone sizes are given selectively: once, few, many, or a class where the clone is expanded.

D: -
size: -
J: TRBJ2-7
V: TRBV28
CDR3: CASSIQTAYEQYF
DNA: TGTGCCAGCAGTATCCAGACAGCCTACGAGCAGTACTTC

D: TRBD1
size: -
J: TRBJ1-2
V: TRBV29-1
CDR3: CSVEWTRDRGRGVGYTF
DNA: TGCAGCGTTGAATGGACCCGGGACAGGGGGCGAGGGGTTGGCTACACCTTC

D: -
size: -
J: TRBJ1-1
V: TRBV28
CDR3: CASSTGGANTEAFF
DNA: TGTGCCAGCTCCACTGGGGGGGCGAACACTGAAGCTTTCTTT

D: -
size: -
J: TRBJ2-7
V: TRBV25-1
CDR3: CASSESSRYEQYF
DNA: TGTGCCAGCAGTGAATCGTCGCGCTACGAGCAGTACTTC

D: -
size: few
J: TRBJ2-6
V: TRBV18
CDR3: CASPDEGTGANVLTF
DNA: TGTGCCAGCCCAGACGAGGGGACTGGGGCCAACGTCCTGACTTTC

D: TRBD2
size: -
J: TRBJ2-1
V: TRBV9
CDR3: CASSVGSGSLDNEQFF
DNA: TGTGCCAGCAGCGTGGGAAGCGGGAGCCTTGACAATGAGCAGTTCTTC

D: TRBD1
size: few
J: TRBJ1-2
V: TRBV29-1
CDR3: CSVVTGGGYTF
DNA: TGCAGCGTAGTGACAGGGGGAGGCTACACCTTC

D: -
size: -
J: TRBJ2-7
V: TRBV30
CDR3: CAWSGKERVYEQYF
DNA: TGTGCCTGGAGTGGGAAAGAAAGAGTCTACGAGCAGTACTTC

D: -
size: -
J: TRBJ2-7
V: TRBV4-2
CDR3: CASSQDKWTSSYEQYF
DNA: TGTGCCAGCAGCCAGGATAAATGGACGAGCTCCTACGAGCAGTACTTC

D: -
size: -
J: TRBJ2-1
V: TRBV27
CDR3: CASGYEQFF
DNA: TGTGCCAGCGGATATGAGCAGTTCTTC

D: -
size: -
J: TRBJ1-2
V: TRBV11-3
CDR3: CASSWSKTARNYGYTF
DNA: TGTGCCAGCAGCTGGAGCAAGACTGCCAGGAACTATGGCTACACCTTC

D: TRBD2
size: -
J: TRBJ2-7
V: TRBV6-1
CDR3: CATRAGGEQYF
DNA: TGTGCCACCCGGGCGGGAGGCGAGCAGTACTTC

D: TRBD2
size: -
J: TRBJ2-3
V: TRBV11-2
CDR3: CAVGLAGDTQYF
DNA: TGTGCCGTGGGACTAGCGGGAGATACGCAGTATTTT

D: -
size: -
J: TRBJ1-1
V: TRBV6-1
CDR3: CASSGGAATEAFF
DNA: TGTGCCAGCAGTGGTGGGGCCGCAACGGAAGCTTTCTTT

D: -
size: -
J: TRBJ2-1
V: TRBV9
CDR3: CASSVAPSRSSDNEQFF
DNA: TGTGCCAGCAGCGTAGCCCCTAGCAGATCTTCGGACAATGAGCAGTTCTTC

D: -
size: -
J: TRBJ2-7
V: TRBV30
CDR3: CAWSSGYEQYF
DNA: TGTGCCTGGAGTTCTGGATACGAGCAGTACTTC

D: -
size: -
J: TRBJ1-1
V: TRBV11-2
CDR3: CASSLAGNTEAFF
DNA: TGTGCCAGCAGCTTAGCCGGGAACACTGAAGCTTTCTTT

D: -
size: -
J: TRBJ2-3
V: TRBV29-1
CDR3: CSAAQGFDTQYF
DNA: TGCAGCGCCGCACAGGGTTTTGATACGCAGTATTTT

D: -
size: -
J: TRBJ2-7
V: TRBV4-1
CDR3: CASPGRGYEQYF
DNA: TGCGCCAGCCCTGGACGGGGCTACGAGCAGTACTTC

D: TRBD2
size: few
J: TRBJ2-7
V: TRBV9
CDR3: CASSPRAGGLYEQYF
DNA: TGTGCCAGCAGCCCCCGAGCGGGAGGTCTCTACGAGCAGTACTTC

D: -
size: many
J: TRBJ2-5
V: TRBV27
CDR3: CASKVRETQYF
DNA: TGTGCCAGCAAGGTTAGGGAGACCCAGTACTTC

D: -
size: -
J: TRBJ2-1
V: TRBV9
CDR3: CASSVDFGPYNEQFF
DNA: TGTGCCAGCAGCGTAGATTTTGGACCCTACAATGAGCAGTTCTTC

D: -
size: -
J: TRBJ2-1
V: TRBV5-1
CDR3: CASSTSGPSYNEQFF
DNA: TGCGCCAGCAGCACGAGCGGCCCCTCCTACAATGAGCAGTTCTTC

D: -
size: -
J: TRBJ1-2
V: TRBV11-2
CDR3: CASSLGVDGYTF
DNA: TGTGCCAGCAGCTTAGGGGTGGACGGCTACACCTTC

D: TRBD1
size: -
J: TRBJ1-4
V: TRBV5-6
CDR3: CASSARDRGTNEKLFF
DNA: TGTGCCAGCAGCGCCCGGGACAGGGGAACTAATGAAAAACTGTTTTTT

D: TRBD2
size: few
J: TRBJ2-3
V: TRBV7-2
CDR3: CASSPPLAGRTDTQYF
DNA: TGTGCCAGCAGCCCGCCCCTAGCGGGACGCACAGATACGCAGTATTTT

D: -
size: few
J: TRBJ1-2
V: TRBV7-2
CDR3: CASSLRGEGSVYGYTF
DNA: TGTGCCAGCAGCTTAAGGGGAGAGGGATCGGTCTATGGCTACACCTTC

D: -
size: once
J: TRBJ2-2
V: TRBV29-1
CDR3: CSVLSNTGELFF
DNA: TGCAGCGTTTTGTCGAACACCGGGGAGCTGTTTTTT

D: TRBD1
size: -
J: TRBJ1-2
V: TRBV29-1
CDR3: CSVPGTGNHGYTF
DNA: TGCAGCGTTCCTGGGACAGGGAACCATGGCTACACCTTC

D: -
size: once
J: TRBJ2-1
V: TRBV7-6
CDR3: CASSHPRDEGISYNEQFF
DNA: TGTGCCAGCAGCCACCCCAGGGACGAGGGGATCTCCTACAATGAGCAGTTCTTC

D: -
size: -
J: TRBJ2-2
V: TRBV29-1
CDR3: CSAWTVNGELFF
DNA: TGCAGCGCCTGGACTGTCAACGGGGAGCTGTTTTTT

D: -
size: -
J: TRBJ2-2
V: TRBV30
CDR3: CAWSAGTSNTGELFF
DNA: TGTGCCTGGAGTGCCGGGACTTCGAACACCGGGGAGCTGTTTTTT

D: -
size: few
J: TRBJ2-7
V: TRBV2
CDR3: CASSDASKDSYEQYF
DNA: TGTGCCAGCAGTGACGCTAGCAAGGACTCCTACGAGCAGTACTTC

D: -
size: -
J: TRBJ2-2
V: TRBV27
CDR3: CASSFSIGGELFF
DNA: TGTGCCAGCAGTTTCTCGATCGGCGGGGAGCTGTTTTTT

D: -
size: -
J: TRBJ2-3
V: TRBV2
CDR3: CASSARSTDTQYF
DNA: TGTGCCAGCAGTGCAAGGTCCACAGATACGCAGTATTTT

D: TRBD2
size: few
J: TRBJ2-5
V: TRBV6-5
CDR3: CASRPSGSSGTQYF
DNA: TGTGCCAGCAGACCGAGCGGGAGTTCGGGGACCCAGTACTTC

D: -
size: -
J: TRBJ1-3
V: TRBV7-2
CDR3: CASSLEALSGNTIYF
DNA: TGTGCCAGCAGCTTAGAGGCACTCTCTGGAAACACCATATATTTT

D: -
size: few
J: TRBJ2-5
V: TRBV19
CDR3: CASSSLRDAWRETQYF
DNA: TGTGCCAGTAGTTCACTCCGGGACGCGTGGCGGGAGACCCAGTACTTC

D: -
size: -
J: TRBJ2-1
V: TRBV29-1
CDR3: CRSDNEQFF
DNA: TGCAGGTCAGATAATGAGCAGTTCTTC

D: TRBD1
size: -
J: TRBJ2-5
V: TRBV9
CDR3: CASSVATERTGLETQYF
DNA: TGTGCCAGCAGCGTAGCTACCGAGAGGACAGGGTTAGAGACCCAGTACTTC

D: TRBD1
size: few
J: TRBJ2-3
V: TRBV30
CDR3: CAWSVKVTGAGTDTQYF
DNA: TGTGCCTGGAGTGTAAAGGTGACAGGGGCCGGCACAGATACGCAGTATTTT

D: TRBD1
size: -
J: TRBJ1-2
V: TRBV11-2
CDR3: CASSHSDQGALDYGYTF
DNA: TGTGCCAGCAGTCATAGCGACCAGGGGGCGCTTGACTATGGCTACACCTTC

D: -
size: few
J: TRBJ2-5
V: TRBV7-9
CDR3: CASSLTKAQETQYF
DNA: TGTGCCAGCAGCTTAACCAAGGCACAAGAGACCCAGTACTTC

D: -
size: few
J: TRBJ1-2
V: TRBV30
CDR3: CAWESGFGYTF
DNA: TGTGCCTGGGAATCAGGGTTTGGCTACACCTTC

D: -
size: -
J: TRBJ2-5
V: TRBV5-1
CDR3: CASSWGETQYF
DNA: TGCGCCAGCAGCTGGGGGGAGACCCAGTACTTC

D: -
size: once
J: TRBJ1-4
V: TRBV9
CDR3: CASSVGSTNEKLFF
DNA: TGTGCCAGCAGCGTGGGGTCTACTAATGAAAAACTGTTTTTT

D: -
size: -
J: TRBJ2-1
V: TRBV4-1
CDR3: CASSQDASVNEQFF
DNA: TGCGCCAGCAGCCAAGATGCAAGCGTCAATGAGCAGTTCTTC

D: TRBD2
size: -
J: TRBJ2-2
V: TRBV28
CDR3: CASSSQGRAGDTGELFF
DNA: TGTGCCAGCAGTTCCCAAGGGAGGGCGGGTGACACCGGGGAGCTGTTTTTT

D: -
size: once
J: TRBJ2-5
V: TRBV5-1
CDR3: CASSGGRTAQETQYF
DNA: TGCGCCAGCAGCGGGGGGCGGACAGCTCAAGAGACCCAGTACTTC

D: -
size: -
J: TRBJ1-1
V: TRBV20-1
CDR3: CSARPGTEAFF
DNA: TGCAGTGCTCGACCTGGGACTGAAGCTTTCTTT

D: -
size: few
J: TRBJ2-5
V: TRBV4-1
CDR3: CASSPTGRVEETQYF
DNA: TGCGCCAGCAGCCCTACGGGGCGGGTGGAAGAGACCCAGTACTTC

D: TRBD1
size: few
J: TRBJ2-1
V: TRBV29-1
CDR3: CSVDEDRGRYNEQFF
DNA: TGCAGCGTGGACGAAGACAGGGGGAGGTACAATGAGCAGTTCTTC

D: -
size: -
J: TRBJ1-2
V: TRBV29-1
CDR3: CSVETPSEYGYTF
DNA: TGCAGCGTTGAAACCCCCTCCGAATATGGCTACACCTTC

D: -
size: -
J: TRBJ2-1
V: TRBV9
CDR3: CASSRPLVVGTYNEQFF
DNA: TGTGCCAGCAGCCGGCCCTTAGTGGTTGGGACCTACAATGAGCAGTTCTTC

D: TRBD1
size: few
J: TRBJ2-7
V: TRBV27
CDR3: CASSFRQGSSYEQYF
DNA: TGTGCCAGCAGTTTTCGACAGGGGAGCTCCTACGAGCAGTACTTC

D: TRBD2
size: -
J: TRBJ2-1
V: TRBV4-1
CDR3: CASSQRSVVAGGDEQFF
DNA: TGCGCCAGCAGCCAAAGATCTGTGGTAGCGGGAGGTGATGAGCAGTTCTTC

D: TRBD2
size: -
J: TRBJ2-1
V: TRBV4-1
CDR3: CASSAGLAGGGEQFF
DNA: TGCGCCAGCAGCGCGGGACTAGCGGGAGGGGGTGAGCAGTTCTTC